These 12 T cell receptor beta chains were sequenced from one sample in a study of blood T cell repertoires in COVID-19. Here immunoSEQ multiplex PCR was the method, and the copy in TCRdb shows in-frame clones only, minus some. The sample has hundreds of thousands of clones, roughly nine tenths seen once; the top ten hold 1.2%. The specimen sequenced was peripheral blood. Receptor source: a man aged 40-55 years with acute or convalescent COVID-19.

This chain links TRBV7-2 with TRBJ1-6, with a tentative D call TRBD1 (5 bases). Germline V gene sequence: CDR1 SGHTA, CDR2 FQGNSA. The CDR3 contains 14 residues. V was clipped by 10 bases and J by 8 bases, with 18 bases between them. CDR3 amino acids: CATSSGWQYSPLHF. In DNA form, the CDR3 reads TGTGCCACTTCCTCAGGGTGGCAATATTCACCCCTCCACTTT. The full variable domain, in which reference TRBV7-2 and TRBJ1-6 provide the parts outside the CDR3, is GAGVSQSPSNKVTEKGKDVELRCDPISGHTALYWYRQSLGQGLEFLIYFQGNSAPDKSGLPSDRFSAERTGGSVSTLTIQRTQQEDSAVYLCATSSGWQYSPLHFGNGTRLTVT.

V gene TRBV29-1 combines with J gene TRBJ1-1; maybe TRBD1 (5 bases). The V end was cut by 3 bases, the J end by 1 base, with 9 bases between. The CDR3 totals 13 residues. Germline V gene data show CDR1 as SQVTM and CDR2 as ANQGSEA. CDR3 protein: CSVDGGENTEAFF. CDR3 in DNA: TGCAGCGTTGACGGGGGGGAGAACACTGAAGCTTTCTTT.

V is TRBV28 and J is TRBJ1-2, with no clear D. The germline V gene has CDR1 MDHEN and CDR2 SYDVKM. CDR3 length equals 10 residues. V dropped 5 bases and J dropped 8 bases, with 6 bases sitting between them. The CDR3 protein is CASSAGGYTF. The CDR3 bases are TGTGCCAGCAGTGCGGGAGGCTACACCTTC.

The chain recombines TRBV21-1 with TRBJ2-2; the table's D call of TRBD2 was not tested on the DNA. TRBV21-1 is shown as a pseudogene. The CDR3 loop spans 17 amino acids. The CDR3 loop reads CASKKRKGRERTGELFF. Written as DNA, the CDR3 is TGTGCCAGCAAAAAACGGAAGGGGCGGGAGAGAACCGGGGAGCTGTTTTTT.

The V call is TRBV6-5, the J call TRBJ1-1; D not certain. Germline CDR1 is MNHEY and CDR2 is SVGAGI. The CDR3 covers 13 residues. Trimming left V 5 bases short and J 6 bases short, with 13 bases between. The CDR3 DNA follows: TGTGCCAGCAGTCGGCGGGCGGTGGCTGAAGCTTTCTTT. Translating gives CASSRRAVAEAFF.

The V and J genes are TRBV7-9 and TRBJ1-1; no firm D call. The CDR3 is 13 residues long. CDR1 and CDR2 (germline): SEHNR, FQNEAQ (reference sequence). V was shortened by 7 bases and J by 10 bases, with 19 bases between the two germline ends. The CDR3 spells CASTPLIGGRAFF. The CDR3 nucleotides are TGTGCCAGCACCCCCCTCATAGGAGGTCGAGCTTTCTTT.

This clone was counted only a few times. CDR3 in amino acids: CASSIVTGANYGYTF. The CDR3 coding sequence is TGTGCCAGTAGTATTGTCACAGGGGCCAACTATGGCTACACCTTC. The chain has TRBV19 and TRBJ1-2; TRBD1 aligns across 7 bases. The junction had 6 bases not matched to a gene; V was cut back by 3 bases and J by 2 bases. The CDR3 has 15 amino acids. Germline V gives CDR1 LNHDA, CDR2 SQIVND (reference sequence). The complete variable domain, with remaining parts taken from reference TRBV19 and TRBJ1-2, reads DGGITQSPKYLFRKEGQNVTLSCEQNLNHDAMYWYRQDPGQGLRLIYYSQIVNDFQKGDIAEGYSVSREKKESFPLTVTSAQKNPTAFYLCASSIVTGANYGYTFGSGTRLTVV.

In the case of this clone: An end of the junction does not agree with germline; a read error may underlie this. This chain uses TRBV7-7 with TRBJ2-5, with 13 bases matching TRBD2. Germline values: CDR1 SSHAT, CDR2 FNYEAQ (reference sequence). The CDR3 totals 16 residues. CDR3 sequence: CASSATSGGVRETQYF. The CDR3 nucleotides are TGTGCTAGCAGCGCAACTAGCGGGGGGGTCCGAGAGACCCAGTACTTC.

V and J are TRBV5-6 and TRBJ2-3, with a possible D match to TRBD1 (6 bases). Germline V gene lookup returns CDR1 SGHDT and CDR2 YYEEEE. CDR3 size: 12 residues. The V end was cut by 3 bases, the J end by 4 bases, with 6 bases between. This CDR3 reads CASSWTADTQYF. For the CDR3, the DNA is TGTGCCAGCAGCTGGACAGCAGATACGCAGTATTTT. Filled out from reference TRBV5-6 and TRBJ2-3, the complete variable domain reads DAGVTQSPTHLIKTRGQQVTLRCSPKSGHDTVSWYQQALGQGPQFIFQYYEEEERQRGNFPDRFSGHQFPNYSSELNVNALLLGDSALYLCASSWTADTQYFGPGTRLTVL.

The V and J genes are TRBV2 and TRBJ1-2; 7 bases agree with TRBD1. The CDR3 is 15 residues long. J lost 5 bases, V lost 0 bases, and 6 bases had no gene match. The V gene's germline CDR1 is SNHLY and CDR2 FYNNEI. CDR3 bases: TGTGCCAGCAGTGAAGCGGGGGACAGCTCATATGGCTACACCTTC. Translated, it gives CASSEAGDSSYGYTF.

The chain is built from TRBV5-8 and TRBJ1-2; 10 bases align to TRBD1. The CDR3 runs 15 residues. V shed 4 bases and J 8 bases; nucleotides not matched to a gene: 11. In germline, CDR1 is SGHTS, CDR2 YDEGEE. CDR3 sequence (DNA): TGTGCCAGCAGCCCCGAACCGGGACAGGGGATGGGCTACACCTTC. It specifies CASSPEPGQGMGYTF.

This chain uses TRBV20-1 with TRBJ2-5; D is possibly TRBD1 (6 bases). CDR3 length: 10 amino acids. Germline V gene data show CDR1 as DFQATT and CDR2 as SNEGSKA (reference sequence). The V end lost 6 bases, the J end lost 5 bases, and 7 bases lay between the germline ends. In DNA form, the CDR3 reads TGCAGTGCAAGGGGGGAGACCCAGTACTTC. This sequence encodes CSARGETQYF.